A single sample gave rise to the 30 T cell receptor beta chains below, sequenced in a study of OX40 agonist ivuxolimab in advanced cancers. TCRdb's table, derived via immunoSEQ multiplex PCR, lists solely in-frame clones and lacks some. The data show 30,000 to 35,000 clones, with about 93% seen just once and approximately 4% held by the top ten. The specimen comprised CD4+ or CD8+ T cells sorted from blood, sampled in a trial of the OX40 agonist ivuxolimab. These receptor sequences come from an adult with an advanced solid tumor such as melanoma, head and neck, liver or kidney cancer.

This clone turned up a few times. The CDR3 reads CASSPPTGSVVDTEAFF. The CDR3 DNA follows: TGTGCCAGCTCACCACCGACAGGGTCGGTGGTGGACACTGAAGCTTTCTTT. V is TRBV18 and J is TRBJ1-1; 7 positions match TRBD1. With 0 bases clipped from V and 3 bases from J, the junction kept 10 bases outside the gene matches. Germline assignment: CDR1 KGHSH and CDR2 LQKENI. This CDR3 has 17 amino acids.

V gene TRBV19 combines with J gene TRBJ1-4; D gene ambiguous. CDR3 length: 13 residues. Trimming shortened V by 5 bases and J by 0 bases, and 4 bases separated the two germline ends. The germline gives CDR1 LNHDA, CDR2 SQIVND (reference sequence). CDR3 region: CASSRATNEKLFF. CDR3 in DNA: TGTGCCAGTAGTCGTGCAACTAATGAAAAACTGTTTTTT.

The table lists this clone with a count of one. V gene TRBV7-3 combines with J gene TRBJ2-1, with D perhaps given as TRBD1 or TRBD2 (5 bases each). V gave up 1 base and J gave up 7 bases, with 14 bases separating them. The CDR3 has 15 amino acids. Germline lookup yields CDR1 SGHTA and CDR2 FQGTGA. The CDR3 region is CASSLRQGSGNEQFF. As DNA, the CDR3 is TGTGCCAGCAGCTTAAGGCAGGGATCGGGGAATGAGCAGTTCTTC.

This chain uses TRBV19 with TRBJ1-5, with a weak D call TRBD1 (6 bases). Germline assignment: CDR1 LNHDA and CDR2 SQIVND (reference sequence). Trimming left V 6 bases short and J 6 bases short, with 12 bases between. The CDR3 covers 13 residues. DNA for the CDR3: TGTGCCAGTAGATGGGGGGCCGGTCAGCCCCAGCATTTT. Translating it yields CASRWGAGQPQHF. Combining the CDR3 with reference TRBV19 and TRBJ1-5 gives the whole variable domain DGGITQSPKYLFRKEGQNVTLSCEQNLNHDAMYWYRQDPGQGLRLIYYSQIVNDFQKGDIAEGYSVSREKKESFPLTVTSAQKNPTAFYLCASRWGAGQPQHFGDGTRLSIL.

The chain links TRBV6-5 to TRBJ2-1, with TRBD2 matching over 9 bases. The germline V gene encodes CDR1 MNHEY and CDR2 SVGAGI. Trimming took 0 bases from V and 5 from J; bases not matched to a gene: 5. This CDR3 spans 16 amino acids. This CDR3 is CASSYSGGGANNEQFF. Written as DNA, the CDR3 is TGTGCCAGCAGTTACTCTGGCGGGGGGGCCAACAATGAGCAGTTCTTC.

The J gene is TRBJ2-1, the V gene TRBV18, with D tentatively TRBD1 or TRBD2 (6 bases each). CDR1 and CDR2 from the germline V gene are KGHSH and LQKENI. Trimming removed 4 bases from V and 0 bases from J, with 13 bases in between. The CDR3 loop spans 16 amino acids. CDR3: CASSRSGGSSYNEQFF. DNA for the CDR3: TGTGCCAGCTCACGTTCCGGGGGCAGCTCCTACAATGAGCAGTTCTTC.

The chain carries TRBV5-1 and TRBJ2-1; maybe TRBD2 (6 bases). Trimming cost V 0 bases and J 7 bases, with 20 bases left between them. Germline V CDR1 and CDR2: SGHRS, YFSETQ. This CDR3 region has 17 residues. CDR3 region: CASSLVGGTGSGNEQFF. CDR3 DNA sequence: TGCGCCAGCAGCTTGGTTGGGGGGACTGGATCGGGGAATGAGCAGTTCTTC.

This clone showed up just a few times. The chain has TRBV7-2 and TRBJ1-5; 7 bases line up with TRBD1. The CDR3 extends over 15 amino acids. The V segment lost 6 bases and the J segment 2 bases; nucleotides outside the gene matches: 7. Germline V gene data show CDR1 as SGHTA and CDR2 as FQGNSA. In DNA, the CDR3 is TGTGCCAGCAGTATTGACAGGGTCGGCAATCAGCCCCAGCATTTT. Its protein product is CASSIDRVGNQPQHF.

This chain connects TRBV6-6 to TRBJ1-1; tentatively, D is TRBD1 (5 bases). V lost 6 bases and J 0 bases, leaving 14 bases between the germline ends. Germline CDR1 MNHNY, CDR2 SVGAGI (reference sequence). This CDR3 comprises 15 residues. CDR3 sequence reads: CASSRQGSMNTEAFF. CDR3 coding DNA: TGTGCCAGCAGCCGGCAGGGCAGCATGAACACTGAAGCTTTCTTT.

V is TRBV7-6 and J is TRBJ2-5; tentatively, D is TRBD1 (6 bases). The CDR3 sequence is 13 residues long. In germline, CDR1 is SGHVS, CDR2 FNYEAQ. Deletions cut 1 base from V and 5 bases from J, with 8 bases between. The CDR3 here is CASSLVRGETQYF. The CDR3 DNA reads TGTGCCAGCAGCTTAGTAAGGGGGGAGACCCAGTACTTC.

The chain has TRBV27 and TRBJ1-2; no reliable D call. The germline V and J ends were trimmed by 6 bases and 3 bases, with 11 bases remaining between them. Germline loops: CDR1 MNHEY, CDR2 SMNVEV (reference sequence). The CDR3 has 13 amino acids. The CDR3 bases are TGTGCCAGCAGAAAACCAGGAGACTATGGCTACACCTTC. Protein product: CASRKPGDYGYTF.

V is TRBV9 and J is TRBJ2-5; perhaps TRBD1 as D (5 bases). The germline gives CDR1 SGDLS, CDR2 YYNGEE. This CDR3 spans 15 amino acids. Trimming removed 2 bases from V and 5 bases from J, with 16 bases in between. CDR3 residues: CASSVQGVEWETQYF. The CDR3 DNA is TGTGCCAGCAGCGTTCAGGGTGTGGAGTGGGAGACCCAGTACTTC.

The V gene is TRBV14, the J gene TRBJ1-2, with D unclear. Deletions cut 1 base from V and 4 bases from J, with 13 bases between. This CDR3 region has 15 residues. CDR1 and CDR2 from the germline V gene are SGHDN and FVKESK. The CDR3 bases are TGTGCCAGCAGCCAAGGGTCCGCATGGAGCTATGGCTACACCTTC. Protein product: CASSQGSAWSYGYTF. Supplemented by reference TRBV14 and TRBJ1-2, the full variable domain reads EAGVTQFPSHSVIEKGQTVTLRCDPISGHDNLYWYRRVMGKEIKFLLHFVKESKQDESGMPNNRFLAERTGGTYSTLKVQPAELEDSGVYFCASSQGSAWSYGYTFGSGTRLTVV.

The chain uses TRBV13 and TRBJ2-3; 11 positions match TRBD2. This CDR3 region has 17 residues. With 4 bases clipped from V and 4 bases from J, the junction kept 10 bases outside the gene matches. Germline V lookup: CDR1 PRHDT, CDR2 FYEKMQ (reference sequence). The DNA of the CDR3 is TGTGCCAGCAGCTCCGGAAGACTAGCGGGAACCCCAGATACGCAGTATTTT. Protein product: CASSSGRLAGTPDTQYF. Combining the CDR3 with reference TRBV13 and TRBJ2-3 gives the whole variable domain AAGVIQSPRHLIKEKRETATLKCYPIPRHDTVYWYQQGPGQDPQFLISFYEKMQSDKGSIPDRFSAQQFSDYHSELNMSSLELGDSALYFCASSSGRLAGTPDTQYFGPGTRLTVL.

The chain carries TRBV6-6 and TRBJ1-1, with a tentative D call TRBD1 (6 bases). The CDR3 has 15 residues. Trimming cost V 7 bases and J 4 bases, with 19 bases left between them. CDR1 is MNHNY and CDR2 is SVGAGI in the germline V gene (reference sequence). The CDR3 nucleotides read TGTGCCAGCACCCCCCCTGGGGGGCCGGGCACTGAAGCTTTCTTT. Translation gives CASTPPGGPGTEAFF.

The chain has TRBV10-3 and TRBJ1-5; no clear D. The germline V gene has CDR1 ENHRY and CDR2 SYGVKD. The CDR3 consists of 13 residues. The ends were cut back, 10 bases at V and 4 bases at J, with 14 bases in the middle. CDR3 DNA: TGTGCCACCCAGAACGGTGGGAATCAGCCCCAGCATTTT. This gives the protein CATQNGGNQPQHF.

The chain has TRBV6-1 and TRBJ2-7; the match to TRBD1 covers 7 bases. Germline V lookup: CDR1 MNHNS, CDR2 SASEGT. CDR3 size: 16 residues. Trimming took 2 bases from V and 2 from J; bases not matched to a gene: 9. The CDR3 sequence: CASSELGGQAPYEQYF. The CDR3 nucleotides read TGTGCCAGCAGTGAACTAGGTGGACAGGCACCCTACGAGCAGTACTTC.

The rearrangement uses TRBV9 and TRBJ1-2; D is uncertain. This CDR3 spans 13 amino acids. Trimming stripped 0 bases from V and 4 bases from J, with 7 bases between. Germline V CDR1 and CDR2: SGDLS, YYNGEE. The CDR3 region is CASSVATFYGYTF. In nucleotides, the CDR3 is TGTGCCAGCAGCGTAGCTACCTTCTATGGCTACACCTTC.

This rearrangement joins TRBV7-8 to TRBJ1-5; D may be TRBD1 (5 bases). This CDR3 has 16 amino acids. CDR1 is SGHVS, CDR2 FQNEAQ, per germline. Trimming took 1 base from V and 2 from J, leaving 12 bases between them. The CDR3 protein is CASSLGEVGGNQPQHF. CDR3 nucleotides: TGTGCCAGCAGCTTAGGGGAGGTGGGGGGCAATCAGCCCCAGCATTTT.

The CDR3 coding sequence is TGTGCCAGCAGCATTTCCGGGACAGCTGGAAACACCATATATTTT. Its protein is CASSISGTAGNTIYF. The V and J genes are TRBV9 and TRBJ1-3, with 7 positions matching TRBD1. In germline, CDR1 is SGDLS, CDR2 YYNGEE. The CDR3 totals 15 residues. Trimming took 4 bases from V and 2 from J; bases not matched to a gene: 6.

This clone was found once. This chain connects TRBV7-2 to TRBJ2-3; no definite D call. This CDR3 is 14 amino acids long. The germline V gene encodes CDR1 SGHTA and CDR2 FQGNSA. Trimming removed 2 bases from V and 4 bases from J, with 10 bases in between. The CDR3 here is CASSLLVLSDTQYF. DNA of the CDR3: TGTGCCAGCAGCTTACTAGTTTTATCAGATACGCAGTATTTT.

This chain connects TRBV7-9 to TRBJ1-1, with D unresolved. Trimming stripped 4 bases from V and 4 bases from J, with 10 bases between. Germline V lookup: CDR1 SEHNR, CDR2 FQNEAQ (reference sequence). This CDR3 is built from 13 residues. The CDR3 DNA sequence: TGTGCCAGCAGCTCTACAGCCCTCACTGAAGCTTTCTTT. As protein: CASSSTALTEAFF.

V gene TRBV18 combines with J gene TRBJ2-5, with D possibly being TRBD1 or TRBD2 (5 bases each). V lost 0 bases, J lost 1 base, and 6 bases lay in between. The length of the CDR3 is 14 residues. Germline V CDR1 and CDR2: KGHSH, LQKENI. DNA for the CDR3: TGTGCCAGCTCACCACCGGGGGTCCAAGAGACCCAGTACTTC. It is translated as CASSPPGVQETQYF.

The J gene is TRBJ1-5, the V gene TRBV10-3; 7 bases are shared with TRBD1. Germline V CDR1 and CDR2: ENHRY, SYGVKD. V shed 2 bases, J shed 4 bases, and the junction held 2 bases outside the gene matches. This CDR3 comprises 14 residues. The CDR3 nucleotides are TGTGCCATCAGTGAGGGACAGGAGAATCAGCCCCAGCATTTT. Protein sequence: CAISEGQENQPQHF.

The V and J genes are TRBV7-8 and TRBJ2-5; 9 nucleotides align to TRBD2. This CDR3 has 16 amino acids. Germline CDR1 reads SGHVS; CDR2 reads FQNEAQ. J lost 2 bases, V lost 5 bases, and 9 bases had no gene match. The chain's CDR3 is CASSRRGAGGQETQYF. CDR3 bases: TGTGCCAGCAGCCGACGGGGAGCGGGGGGTCAAGAGACCCAGTACTTC. Full variable domain (rest looked up from reference TRBV7-8 and TRBJ2-5): GAGVSQSPRYKVAKRGQDVALRCDPISGHVSLFWYQQALGQGPEFLTYFQNEAQLDKSGLPSDRFFAERPEGSVSTLKIQRTQQEDSAVYLCASSRRGAGGQETQYFGPGTRLLVL.

This rearrangement joins TRBV5-1 to TRBJ2-5, with 15 bases lining up with TRBD2. Germline V gene data show CDR1 as SGHRS and CDR2 as YFSETQ. With V trimmed by 1 base and J by 2 bases, 9 bases remained unmatched. The CDR3 runs 19 residues. The CDR3 DNA is TGCGCCAGCAGCTTGTGGTCAACCGGGACTAGCGGGAGGCAAGAGACCCAGTACTTC. Translation gives CASSLWSTGTSGRQETQYF.

This chain links TRBV19 with TRBJ1-4; D call uncertain. Germline CDR1 LNHDA, CDR2 SQIVND (reference sequence). The CDR3 has 15 residues. V lost 5 bases and J lost 8, with 18 bases in between. The CDR3 loop is CASSGLGKIGEKLFF. The CDR3 DNA sequence: TGTGCCAGTAGTGGCCTCGGTAAAATTGGGGAAAAACTGTTTTTT.

The V call is TRBV30, the J call TRBJ1-2, with D possibly matching TRBD1 (6 bases). CDR1 is GTSNPN, CDR2 SVGIG, per germline (reference sequence). This CDR3 comprises 12 residues. Trimming took off 2 bases at V and 6 bases at J, with 10 bases between the two ends. The CDR3 DNA is TGTGCCTGGAGTCAACAGGGTGATGGCTACACCTTC. Protein product: CAWSQQGDGYTF.

V usage is TRBV7-8 and J usage is TRBJ2-5, with 11 bases fitting TRBD2. Germline-derived CDR1 and CDR2 are SGHVS and FQNEAQ. The CDR3 totals 15 residues. With V trimmed by 5 bases and J by 2 bases, 4 bases remained unmatched. CDR3: CASSLGTSGQETQYF. CDR3 nucleotide sequence: TGTGCCAGCAGCCTGGGGACTAGCGGACAAGAGACCCAGTACTTC.

The CDR3: CASSYSTGDGYTF. CDR3 bases: TGTGCCAGCAGTTACTCGACAGGGGATGGCTACACCTTC. The V and J genes are TRBV6-6 and TRBJ1-2, with 8 bases fitting TRBD1. The junction had 0 bases not matched to a gene; V was cut back by 0 bases and J by 6 bases. From germline, CDR1 is MNHNY and CDR2 SVGAGI (reference sequence). The CDR3 is 13 amino acids.